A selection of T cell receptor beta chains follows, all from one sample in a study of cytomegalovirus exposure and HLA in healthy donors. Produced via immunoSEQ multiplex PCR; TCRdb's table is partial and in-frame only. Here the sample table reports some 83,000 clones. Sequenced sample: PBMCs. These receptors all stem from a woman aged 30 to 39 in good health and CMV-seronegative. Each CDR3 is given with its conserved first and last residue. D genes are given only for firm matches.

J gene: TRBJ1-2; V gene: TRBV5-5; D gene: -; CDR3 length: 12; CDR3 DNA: TGTGCCAGCAGCTTCGGGACACCGACCTACACCTTC; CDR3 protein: CASSFGTPTYTF
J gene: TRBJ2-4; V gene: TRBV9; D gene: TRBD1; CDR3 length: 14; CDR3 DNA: TGTGCCAGCAGCGTTTCAGGGGGCAGCCGCATTCAGTACTTC; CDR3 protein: CASSVSGGSRIQYF
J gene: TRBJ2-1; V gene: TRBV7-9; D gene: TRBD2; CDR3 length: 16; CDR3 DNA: TGTGCCAGCAGCTCCTCACTAGCGGGAAGCTACAATGAGCAGTTCTTC; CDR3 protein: CASSSSLAGSYNEQFF
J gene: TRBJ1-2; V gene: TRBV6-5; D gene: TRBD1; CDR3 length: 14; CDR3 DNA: TGTGCCAGCAGAACCGGGACAGGGGTTAATGGCTACACCTTC; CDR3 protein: CASRTGTGVNGYTF
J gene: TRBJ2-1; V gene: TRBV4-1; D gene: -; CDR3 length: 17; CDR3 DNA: TGCGCCAGCAGCCAAGACCGCGGATCGTCCTCCGACAATGAGCAGTTCTTC; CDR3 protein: CASSQDRGSSSDNEQFF
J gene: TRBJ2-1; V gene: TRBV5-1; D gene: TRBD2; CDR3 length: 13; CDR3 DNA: TGCGCCAGCAGCTGGACTAGCGGGAGGGCGGAGTTCTTC; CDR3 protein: CASSWTSGRAEFF
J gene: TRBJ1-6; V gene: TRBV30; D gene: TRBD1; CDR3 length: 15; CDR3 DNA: TGTGCCGGGAGTGGCCAGGGGGCGAGGAATTCACACCTCCACTTT; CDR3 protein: CAGSGQGARNSHLHF
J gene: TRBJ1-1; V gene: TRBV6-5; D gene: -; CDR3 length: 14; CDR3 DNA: TGTGCCAGCAGGTTTTCTGGGGGCAGCACTGAAGATTTCTTT; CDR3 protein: CASRFSGGSTEDFF
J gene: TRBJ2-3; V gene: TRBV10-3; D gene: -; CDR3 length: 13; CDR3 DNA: TGTGCCATCAGTGGGACAGTCACAGATACGCAGTATTTT; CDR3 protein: CAISGTVTDTQYF
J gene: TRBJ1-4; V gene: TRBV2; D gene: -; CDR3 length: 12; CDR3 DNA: TGTGCCAGCACAGGATTTAATGAAAAACTGTTTTTT; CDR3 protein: CASTGFNEKLFF
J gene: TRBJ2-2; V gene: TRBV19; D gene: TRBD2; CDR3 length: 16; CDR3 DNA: TGTGCCAGTAGCTCCCGGACTAGCGGGGGGGCCGGGGAGCTGTTTTTT; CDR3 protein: CASSSRTSGGAGELFF
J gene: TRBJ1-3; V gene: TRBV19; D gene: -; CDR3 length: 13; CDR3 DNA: TGTGCCAGTAGCGGGGGGACTGGAAACACCATATATTTT; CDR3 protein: CASSGGTGNTIYF
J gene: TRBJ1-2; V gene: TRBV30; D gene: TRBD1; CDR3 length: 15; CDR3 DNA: TGTGCCTGGAGATCGGACAGGGGAGTAACTTATGGCTACACCTTC; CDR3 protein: CAWRSDRGVTYGYTF
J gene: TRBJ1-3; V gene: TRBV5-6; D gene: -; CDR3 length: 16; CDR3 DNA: TGTGCCAGCAGCGGAATATTATCAGGGAAGCGTGACACCATATATTTT; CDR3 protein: CASSGILSGKRDTIYF
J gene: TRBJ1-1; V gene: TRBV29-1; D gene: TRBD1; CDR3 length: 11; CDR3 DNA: TGCAGCGCTCTAACAGGGGCTGAAGCTTTCTTT; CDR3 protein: CSALTGAEAFF
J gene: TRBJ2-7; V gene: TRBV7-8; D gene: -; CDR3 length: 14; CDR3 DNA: TGTGCCAGCAGCTTAGAGGGGCTTGCCTACGAGCAGTACTTC; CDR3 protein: CASSLEGLAYEQYF
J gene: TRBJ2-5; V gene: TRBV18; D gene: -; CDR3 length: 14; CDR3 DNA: TGTGCCAGTTCACGGACGGGGATAATGGAGACCCAGTACTTC; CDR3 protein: CASSRTGIMETQYF
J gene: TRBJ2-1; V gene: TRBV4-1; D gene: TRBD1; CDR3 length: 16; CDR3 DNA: TGCGCCAGCAGCCAAGTTCCAGGGGGCGAGTACAATGAGCAGTTCTTC; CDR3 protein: CASSQVPGGEYNEQFF
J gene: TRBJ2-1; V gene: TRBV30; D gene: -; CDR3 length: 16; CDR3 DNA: TGTGCCTGGAGTGTCGGGGGGCCCGGGGGGCTCAATGAGCAGTTCTTC; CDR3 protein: CAWSVGGPGGLNEQFF
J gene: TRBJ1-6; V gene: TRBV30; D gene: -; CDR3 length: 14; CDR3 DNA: TGTGCCTGGAGTGGACCTTCGCGGAATTCACCCCTACACTTT; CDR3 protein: CAWSGPSRNSPLHF
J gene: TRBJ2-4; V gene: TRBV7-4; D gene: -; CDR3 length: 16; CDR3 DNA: TGTGCCAGCAGCTTAGAGGTACGGGATGCCAAAAACATTCAGTACTTC; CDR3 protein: CASSLEVRDAKNIQYF
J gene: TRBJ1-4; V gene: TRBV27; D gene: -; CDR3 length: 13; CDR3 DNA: TGTGCCACCCGACAGGCCGCCCATGAAAAACTGTTTTTT; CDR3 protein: CATRQAAHEKLFF
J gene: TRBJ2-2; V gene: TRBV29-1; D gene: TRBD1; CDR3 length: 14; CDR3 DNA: TGCAGCGTTAGAAGGGACAGGAGGACCGGGGAGCTGTTTTTT; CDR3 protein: CSVRRDRRTGELFF
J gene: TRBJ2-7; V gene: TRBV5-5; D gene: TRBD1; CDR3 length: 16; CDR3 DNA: TGTGCCAGCAGCCTATATCCGGGACAGGGATCCGACGAGCAGTACTTC; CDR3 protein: CASSLYPGQGSDEQYF
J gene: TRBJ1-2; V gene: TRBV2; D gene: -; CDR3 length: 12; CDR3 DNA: TGTGCCAGCGGCGGCGGGTTCTATGGCTACACCTTC; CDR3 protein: CASGGGFYGYTF
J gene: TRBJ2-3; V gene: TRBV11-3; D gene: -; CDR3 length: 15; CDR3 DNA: TGTGCCAGCAGCTCCGGAGGGGGGGCCACAGATACGCAGTATTTT; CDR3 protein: CASSSGGGATDTQYF
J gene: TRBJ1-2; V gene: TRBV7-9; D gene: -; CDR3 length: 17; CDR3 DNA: TGTGCCAGCAGCTTTGTGCTCCAGGGACTCTTGAACTATGGCTACACCTTC; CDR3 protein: CASSFVLQGLLNYGYTF
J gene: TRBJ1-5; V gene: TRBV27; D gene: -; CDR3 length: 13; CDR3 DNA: TGTGCCAGCAGTTTTCGGGAAAATCAGCCCCAGCATTTT; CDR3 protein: CASSFRENQPQHF
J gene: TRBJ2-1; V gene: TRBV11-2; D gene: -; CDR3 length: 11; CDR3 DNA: TGTGCCAGCAGCTCACAGGATGAGCAGTTCTTC; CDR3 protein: CASSSQDEQFF
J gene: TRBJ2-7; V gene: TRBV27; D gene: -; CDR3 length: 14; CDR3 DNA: TGTGCCAGCAGTTTAACATGGCGGTCCTACGAGCAGTACTTC; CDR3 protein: CASSLTWRSYEQYF
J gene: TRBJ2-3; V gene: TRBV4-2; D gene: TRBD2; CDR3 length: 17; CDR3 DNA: TGTGCCAGCAGCCAAGATGACGGGAGGGCCGTAAGAGATACGCAGTATTTT; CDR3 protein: CASSQDDGRAVRDTQYF
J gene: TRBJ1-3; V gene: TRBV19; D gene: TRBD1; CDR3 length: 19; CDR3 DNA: TGTGCCAGTAGTATAGGGACGGGGACAGGGGGACTCTCTGGAAACACCATATATTTT; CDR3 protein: CASSIGTGTGGLSGNTIYF
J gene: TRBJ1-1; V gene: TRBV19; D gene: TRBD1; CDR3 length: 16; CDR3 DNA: TGTGCCAGTAGTACCGGGACAGGGTTTTCGAGCACTGAAGCTTTCTTT; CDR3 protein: CASSTGTGFSSTEAFF
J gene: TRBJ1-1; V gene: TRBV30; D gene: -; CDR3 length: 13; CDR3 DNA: TGTGCCTGGAGTGCAGGGGATGACACTGAAGCTTTCTTT; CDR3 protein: CAWSAGDDTEAFF
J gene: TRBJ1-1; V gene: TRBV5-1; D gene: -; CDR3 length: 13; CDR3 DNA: TGCGCCAGCAGCGGGCGTAGTTCCACTGAAGCTTTCTTT; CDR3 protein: CASSGRSSTEAFF
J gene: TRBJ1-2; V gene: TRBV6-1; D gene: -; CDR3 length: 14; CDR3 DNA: TGTGCCAGCACAGACAGGCAGGGGCACTATGGCTACACCTTC; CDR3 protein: CASTDRQGHYGYTF
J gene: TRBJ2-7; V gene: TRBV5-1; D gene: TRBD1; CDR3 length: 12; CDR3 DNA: TGCGCCAGCAGCGGGACAGTCGGCGAGCAGTACTTC; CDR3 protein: CASSGTVGEQYF
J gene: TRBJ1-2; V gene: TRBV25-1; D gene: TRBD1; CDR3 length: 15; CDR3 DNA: TGTGCCAGCAGTGACACGGGACAGGGGGCTTATGGCTACACCTTC; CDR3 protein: CASSDTGQGAYGYTF
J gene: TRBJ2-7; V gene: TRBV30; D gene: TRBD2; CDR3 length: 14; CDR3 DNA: TGTGCCTGGAGTGTTAGGACTAGCGGGAGCGAGCAGTACTTC; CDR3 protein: CAWSVRTSGSEQYF
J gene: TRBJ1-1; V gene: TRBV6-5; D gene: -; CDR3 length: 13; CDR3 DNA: TGTGCCAGCAGTTACTCTTTCCGGGGTGAAGCTTTCTTT; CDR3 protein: CASSYSFRGEAFF
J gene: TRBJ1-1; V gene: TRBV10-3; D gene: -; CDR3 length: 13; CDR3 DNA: TGTGCCATCAGTGCGGGACAATGGGCTGAAGCTTTCTTT; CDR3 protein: CAISAGQWAEAFF
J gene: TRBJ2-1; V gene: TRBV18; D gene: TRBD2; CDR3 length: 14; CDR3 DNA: TGTGCCAGCTCACTTATGCGGGAGGGGGATGAGCAGTTCTTC; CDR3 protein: CASSLMREGDEQFF
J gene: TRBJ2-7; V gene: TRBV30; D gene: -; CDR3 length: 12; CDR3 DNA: TGTGCCTGGAAAGGCGGCTCCTACGAGCAGTACTTC; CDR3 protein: CAWKGGSYEQYF
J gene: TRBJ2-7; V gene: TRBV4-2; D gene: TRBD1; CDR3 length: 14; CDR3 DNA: TGTGCCAGCAGCCAAGATGGTACAGGGGGGGAGCAGTACTTC; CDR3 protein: CASSQDGTGGEQYF
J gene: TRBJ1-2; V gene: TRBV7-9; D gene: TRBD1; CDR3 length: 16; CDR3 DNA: TGTGCCAGCAGCTTAGATTTGCAGGGGGCCACCTATGGCTACACCTTC; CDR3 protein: CASSLDLQGATYGYTF
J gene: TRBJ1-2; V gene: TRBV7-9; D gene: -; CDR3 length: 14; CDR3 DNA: TGTGCCAGCAGCTTAGATGGGTCCCCGAGGGGCTACACCTTC; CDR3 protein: CASSLDGSPRGYTF
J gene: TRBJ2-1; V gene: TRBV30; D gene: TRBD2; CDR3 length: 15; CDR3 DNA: TGTGCCTGGACCCCCTCTAGCGGGCCCTACAATGAGCAGTTCTTC; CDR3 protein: CAWTPSSGPYNEQFF
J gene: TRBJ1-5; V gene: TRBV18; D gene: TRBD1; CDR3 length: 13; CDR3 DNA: TGTGCCAGCTCAGAGCAGGGGGATCAGCCCCAGCATTTT; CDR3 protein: CASSEQGDQPQHF